This is a list of T cell receptor beta chains from one sample in a study of control samples from healthy donors and cancer patients. Method: immunoSEQ multiplex PCR; TCRdb's copy keeps in-frame clones and lacks some. The sample lists about 170,000 clones, around nine tenths seen once, with over 4% in the top ten. Input material: blood. The receptors derive from a woman aged 25 to 39 in good health. The CDR3 runs from the conserved cysteine through the conserved F or W. Size is omitted from some rows. Given values are once, few, many or a class for expanded clones.

J: TRBJ2-5; V: TRBV7-2; size: .; CDR3: CASSPAAGVGETQYF
J: TRBJ2-1; V: TRBV19; size: .; CDR3: CASSDGAYNEQFF
J: TRBJ2-2; V: TRBV10-1; size: once; CDR3: CASSESAGISTGELFF
J: TRBJ2-3; V: TRBV15; size: .; CDR3: CATSSAPRSLAGTDTQYF
J: TRBJ1-2; V: TRBV28; size: .; CDR3: CASSLWAGRRVNYGYTF
J: TRBJ1-5; V: TRBV27; size: .; CDR3: CASSLSNNPYQPQHF
J: TRBJ2-3; V: TRBV3-1/TRBV3-2; size: .; CDR3: CASSRAGLAGGNSTDTQYF
J: TRBJ2-1; V: TRBV5-1; size: once; CDR3: CASSYERSGYNEQFF
J: TRBJ2-3; V: TRBV29-1; size: .; CDR3: CSVAGVGTDTQYF
J: TRBJ2-4; V: TRBV6-5; size: once; CDR3: CASSYGQLTFQYF
J: TRBJ1-2; V: TRBV15; size: .; CDR3: CATSRDRDGRTVYGYTF
J: TRBJ2-1; V: TRBV30; size: .; CDR3: CAWRANRRSYNEQFF
J: TRBJ1-2; V: TRBV29-1; size: .; CDR3: CSVGGPNYGYTF
J: TRBJ1-5; V: TRBV20-1; size: .; CDR3: CSASIGSNQPQHF
J: TRBJ1-2; V: TRBV6-5; size: .; CDR3: CASSYLPGQGRGYTF
J: TRBJ1-5; V: TRBV6-1; size: .; CDR3: CASSERRPGMYSNQPQHF
J: TRBJ2-1; V: TRBV4-1; size: .; CDR3: CASSQEGGEQFF
J: TRBJ1-5; V: TRBV15; size: .; CDR3: CATSSADGNQPQHF
J: TRBJ2-7; V: TRBV28; size: once; CDR3: CASSWESRGDEQYF
J: TRBJ1-2; V: TRBV28; size: .; CDR3: CATLYPRNYGYTF
J: TRBJ1-6; V: TRBV2; size: .; CDR3: CASNEDRGTSPLHF
J: TRBJ2-3; V: TRBV3-1/TRBV3-2; size: .; CDR3: CASSQGSFSGRLTDTQYF
J: TRBJ1-1; V: TRBV2; size: .; CDR3: CASSRFRDRVNTEAFF
J: TRBJ1-4; V: TRBV27; size: .; CDR3: CASSSTTSIPPNNEKLFF
J: TRBJ1-5; V: TRBV30; size: .; CDR3: CAWRGGPNQPQHF
J: TRBJ1-1; V: TRBV5-1; size: .; CDR3: CASSLQGMNTEAFF
J: TRBJ1-6; V: TRBV7-9; size: .; CDR3: CASSFTGESSPLHF
J: TRBJ1-5; V: TRBV24-1; size: .; CDR3: CATGTGVSQPQHF
J: TRBJ2-1; V: TRBV5-6; size: .; CDR3: CASSKGTISYNEQFF
J: TRBJ2-2; V: TRBV5-1; size: once; CDR3: CASSLRASRVAGELFF
J: TRBJ1-1; V: TRBV3-1/TRBV3-2; size: .; CDR3: CASSQTPGQSAEAFF